This T cell receptor beta chain was sequenced in a study of T cell responses to AZD1222 COVID-19 vaccine. Study observations and caveats: The donors showed a predominance of white British ancestry and of females, with possible underestimation of clonal diversity. The breadth and depth of Spike-specific TCRs increased once two AZD1222 doses had been given. Unmutated regions of variants are reportedly targeted by nearly half of spike-specific TCRs. Only six or seven AZD1222 recipients tested seropositive at baseline.

Sequencing used immunoSEQ multiplex PCR; TCRdb keeps in-frame clones, though not all of them. The data show about 120,000 clones, approximately 93% seen once. With respect to this clone: The antigen remains undetermined.

The source is an adult in good health. This specimen was peripheral blood, taken on day 0 of AZD1222 vaccination.

The CDR3 region has the DNA TGTGCCAGCCCGGACTCCTGGAACACTGAAGCTTTCTTT. This gives the protein CASPDSWNTEAFF. The chain combines TRBV7-9 with TRBJ1-1; D gene unclear. Germline-derived CDR1 and CDR2 are SEHNR and FQNEAQ (reference sequence). V shed 8 bases and J shed 1 base, with 11 bases lying between them. This CDR3 has 13 residues.